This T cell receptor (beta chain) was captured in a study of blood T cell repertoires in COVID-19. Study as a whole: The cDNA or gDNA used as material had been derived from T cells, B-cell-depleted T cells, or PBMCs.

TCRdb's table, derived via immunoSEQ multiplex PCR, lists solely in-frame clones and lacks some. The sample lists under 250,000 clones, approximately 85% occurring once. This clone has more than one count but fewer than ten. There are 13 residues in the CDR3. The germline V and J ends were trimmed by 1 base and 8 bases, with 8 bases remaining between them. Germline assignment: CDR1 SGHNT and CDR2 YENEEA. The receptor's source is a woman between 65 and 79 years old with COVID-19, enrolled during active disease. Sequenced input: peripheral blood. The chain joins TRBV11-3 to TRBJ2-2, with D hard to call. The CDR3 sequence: CASSLVVAGELFF. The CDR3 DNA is TGTGCCAGCAGCTTAGTTGTGGCTGGGGAGCTGTTTTTT.